The clone carrying this TCR beta chain was counted at least ten times. This entry belongs to a study of T cells of healthy individuals. Germline V gives CDR1 SQVTM, CDR2 ANQGSEA. This CDR3 is built from 9 residues. Trimming took off 6 bases at V and 6 bases at J, with 4 bases between the two ends. Using its own MiXCR run on the 5' RACE reads, TCRdb lists one record per CDR3 protein. The sample has 40,000 to 60,000 distinct CDR3 sequences; roughly 14% are singletons. This receptor was identified in a human donor in good health. This chain links TRBV29-1 with TRBJ2-3; D gene ambiguous. CDR3 nucleotides: TGCAGCGTCGGGGATACGCAGTATTTT. It translates to CSVGDTQYF.